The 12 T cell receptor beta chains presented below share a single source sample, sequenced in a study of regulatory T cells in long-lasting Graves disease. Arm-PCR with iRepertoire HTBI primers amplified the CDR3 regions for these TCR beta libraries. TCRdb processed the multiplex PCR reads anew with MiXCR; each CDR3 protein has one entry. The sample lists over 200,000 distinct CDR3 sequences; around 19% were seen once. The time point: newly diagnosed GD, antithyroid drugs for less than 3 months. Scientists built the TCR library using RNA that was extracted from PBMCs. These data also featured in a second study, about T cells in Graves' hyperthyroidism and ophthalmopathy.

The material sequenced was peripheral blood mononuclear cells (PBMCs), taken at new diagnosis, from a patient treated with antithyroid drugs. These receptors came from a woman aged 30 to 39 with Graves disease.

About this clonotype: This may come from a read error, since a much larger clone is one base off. CDR3 bases: TGTGCCAGCAGCTTAGAGGCCGAGCAGTACTTC. Encoded protein: CASSLEAEQYF. J is TRBJ2-7 and V is TRBV7-6; D gene uncertain. The V gene lost 1 base and the J gene lost 6 bases, with 4 bases spanning the gap. Germline CDR1 SGHVS, CDR2 FNYEAQ. The length of the CDR3 is 11 residues.

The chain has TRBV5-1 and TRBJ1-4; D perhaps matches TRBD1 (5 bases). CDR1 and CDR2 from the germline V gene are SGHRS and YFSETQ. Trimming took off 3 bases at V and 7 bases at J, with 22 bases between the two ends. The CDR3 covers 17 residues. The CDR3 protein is CASSSVPAGAKSEKLFF. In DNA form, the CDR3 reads TGCGCCAGCAGCTCCGTTCCCGCCGGGGCTAAGAGTGAAAAACTGTTTTTT.

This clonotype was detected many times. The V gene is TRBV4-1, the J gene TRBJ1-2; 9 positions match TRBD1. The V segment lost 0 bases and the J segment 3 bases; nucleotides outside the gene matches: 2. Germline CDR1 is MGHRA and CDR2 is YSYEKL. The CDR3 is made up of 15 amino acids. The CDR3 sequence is CASSQEGTGHYGYTF. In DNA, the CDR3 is TGCGCCAGCAGCCAAGAGGGGACAGGGCACTATGGCTACACCTTC.

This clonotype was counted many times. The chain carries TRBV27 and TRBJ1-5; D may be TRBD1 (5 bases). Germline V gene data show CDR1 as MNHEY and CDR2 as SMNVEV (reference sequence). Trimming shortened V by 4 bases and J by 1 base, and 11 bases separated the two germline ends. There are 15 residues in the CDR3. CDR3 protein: CASSSGQISNQPQHF. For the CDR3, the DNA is TGTGCCAGCAGTTCCGGACAAATAAGCAATCAGCCCCAGCATTTT.

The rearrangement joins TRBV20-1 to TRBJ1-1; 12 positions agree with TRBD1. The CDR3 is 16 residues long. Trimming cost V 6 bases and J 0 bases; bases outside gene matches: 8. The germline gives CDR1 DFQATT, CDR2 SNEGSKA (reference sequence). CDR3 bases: TGCAGTGCAATCGGGACAGGGGGCAGTTTGAACACTGAAGCTTTCTTT. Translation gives CSAIGTGGSLNTEAFF.

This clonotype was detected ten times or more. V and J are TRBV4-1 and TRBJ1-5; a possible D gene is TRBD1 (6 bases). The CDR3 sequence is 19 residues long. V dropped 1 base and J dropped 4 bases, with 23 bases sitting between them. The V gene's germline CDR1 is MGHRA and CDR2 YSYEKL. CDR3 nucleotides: TGCGCCAGCAGCCAAGGACAGGCCTCGTCCCGGTTGGGGAATCAGCCCCAGCATTTT. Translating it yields CASSQGQASSRLGNQPQHF.

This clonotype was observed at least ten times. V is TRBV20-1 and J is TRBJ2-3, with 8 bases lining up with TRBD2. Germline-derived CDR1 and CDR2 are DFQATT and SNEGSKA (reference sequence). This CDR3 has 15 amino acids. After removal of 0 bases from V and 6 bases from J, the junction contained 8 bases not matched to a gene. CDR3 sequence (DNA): TGCAGTGCTAGAGATAGCGGGGCGACCGTTGATACGCAGTATTTT. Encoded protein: CSARDSGATVDTQYF.

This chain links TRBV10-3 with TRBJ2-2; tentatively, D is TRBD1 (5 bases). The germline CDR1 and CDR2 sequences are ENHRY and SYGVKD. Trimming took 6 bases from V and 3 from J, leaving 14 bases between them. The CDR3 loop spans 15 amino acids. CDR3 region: CAISSTTAYTGELFF. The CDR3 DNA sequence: TGTGCCATCAGCTCCACGACAGCTTACACCGGGGAGCTGTTTTTT.

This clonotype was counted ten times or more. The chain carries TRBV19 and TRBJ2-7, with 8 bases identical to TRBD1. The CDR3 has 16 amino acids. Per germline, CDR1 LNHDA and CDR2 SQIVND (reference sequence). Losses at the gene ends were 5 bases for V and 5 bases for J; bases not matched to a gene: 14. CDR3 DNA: TGTGCCAGTAGTCCGAGGTCCACAGGGGGGAGTAACGAGCAGTACTTC. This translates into CASSPRSTGGSNEQYF.

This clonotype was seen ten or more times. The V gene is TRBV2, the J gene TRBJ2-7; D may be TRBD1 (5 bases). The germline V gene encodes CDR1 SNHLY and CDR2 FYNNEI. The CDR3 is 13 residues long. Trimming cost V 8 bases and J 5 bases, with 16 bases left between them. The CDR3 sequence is CASFGWGRDEQYF. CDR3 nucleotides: TGTGCCAGCTTTGGCTGGGGCAGGGACGAGCAGTACTTC.

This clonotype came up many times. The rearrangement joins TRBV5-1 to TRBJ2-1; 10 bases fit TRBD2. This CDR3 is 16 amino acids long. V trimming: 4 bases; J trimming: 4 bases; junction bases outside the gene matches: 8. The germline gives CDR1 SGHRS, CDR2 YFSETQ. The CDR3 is CASSLASGGVYNEQFF. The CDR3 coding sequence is TGCGCCAGCAGCCTTGCTAGCGGGGGAGTATACAATGAGCAGTTCTTC.

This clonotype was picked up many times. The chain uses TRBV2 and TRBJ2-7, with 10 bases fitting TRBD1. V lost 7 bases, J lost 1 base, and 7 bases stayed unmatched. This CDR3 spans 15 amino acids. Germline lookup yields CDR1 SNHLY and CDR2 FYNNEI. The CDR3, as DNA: TGTGCCAGCAACGGACAGGGGGGCCTATCCTACGAGCAGTACTTC. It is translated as CASNGQGGLSYEQYF.